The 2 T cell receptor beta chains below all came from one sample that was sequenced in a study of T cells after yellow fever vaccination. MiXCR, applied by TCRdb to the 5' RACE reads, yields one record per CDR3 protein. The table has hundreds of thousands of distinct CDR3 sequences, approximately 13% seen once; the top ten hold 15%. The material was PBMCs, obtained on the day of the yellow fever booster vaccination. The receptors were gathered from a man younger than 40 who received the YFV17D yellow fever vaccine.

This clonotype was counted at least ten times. The CDR3 is CSVRGKGALGSTDTQYF. CDR3 nucleotides: TGCAGCGTCCGGGGGAAGGGGGCGTTGGGTAGCACAGATACGCAGTATTTT. The V and J genes are TRBV29-1 and TRBJ2-3, with a weak D call TRBD1 (7 bases). V lost 6 bases, J lost 0 bases, and 22 bases lay in between. The germline V gene has CDR1 SQVTM and CDR2 ANQGSEA. The CDR3 contains 17 residues.

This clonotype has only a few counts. CDR3 protein: CAIRDTSGRASGELFF. In DNA, the CDR3 is TGTGCCATCAGGGACACTAGCGGGAGGGCCTCCGGGGAGCTGTTTTTT. V gene TRBV10-3 combines with J gene TRBJ2-2; 13 bases match TRBD2. The CDR3 totals 16 residues. The germline V gene has CDR1 ENHRY and CDR2 SYGVKD. Losses at the gene ends were 6 bases for V and 6 bases for J; bases not matched to a gene: 7.